What follows is one T cell receptor (beta chain) and its context. Its specificity is unknown. Germline CDR1 reads SGHRS; CDR2 reads YFSETQ. Trimming took off 0 bases at V and 0 bases at J, with 17 bases between the two ends. The CDR3 runs 18 residues. The data stem from a study of cytomegalovirus exposure and HLA in healthy donors. Findings of the study overall: In vitro testing confirmed three CMV-associated chains as specific for CMV antigens. A later analysis linked a missense DCLRE1C variant to TCR beta V- and J-gene trimming. A later analysis reportedly found fewer N-insertions in an Asian-associated ancestry cluster than the approximately 700-donor mean. Some V segments, TRBV6-2 and TRBV6-3 among them, were indistinguishable and were therefore excluded.

PCR involved 60 Vbeta and 13 Jbeta primers. Assay: immunoSEQ multiplex PCR; the TCRdb copy retains only in-frame clones and omits some. The table records 140,000 or so clones, about 82% of them present only once. The receptor comes from a male donor in good health and CMV-seronegative. The sequenced sample consisted of PBMCs. This chain links TRBV5-1 with TRBJ2-3; D might be TRBD2 (5 bases). DNA of the CDR3: TGCGCCAGCAGCTTGGAGGGTGACTGGAGGTATAGCACAGATACGCAGTATTTT. Translating it yields CASSLEGDWRYSTDTQYF. The variable domain in full, with the rest retrieved from reference TRBV5-1 and TRBJ2-3, is KAGVTQTPRYLIKTRGQQVTLSCSPISGHRSVSWYQQTPGQGLQFLFEYFSETQRNKGNFPGRFSGRQFSNSRSEMNVSTLELGDSALYLCASSLEGDWRYSTDTQYFGPGTRLTVL.